The 27 T cell receptor beta chains below come from one sample, sequenced in a study of T cell changes during pregnancy in multiple sclerosis. Measured with immunoSEQ multiplex PCR; TCRdb has only the in-frame clones, and not every one. Among 35,000 or so clones listed, roughly 88% were seen once. The sequencing here drew on CD4+ T cells from peripheral blood mononuclear cells, taken before pregnancy. These receptors were obtained from a female donor with multiple sclerosis, enrolled in a pregnancy study.

The chain carries TRBV9 and TRBJ2-2; 13 bases fit TRBD2. CDR1 is SGDLS, CDR2 YYNGEE, per germline. The length of the CDR3 is 18 residues. Trimming removed 4 bases from V and 4 bases from J; junction bases left unmatched: 10. CDR3 DNA: TGTGCCAGCAGCTCCGGACTAGCGGGAGCGTCGGGCACCGGGGAGCTGTTTTTT. Its translation is CASSSGLAGASGTGELFF.

The rearrangement joins TRBV10-3 to TRBJ1-5; 8 bases align to TRBD1. Germline CDR1 reads ENHRY; CDR2 reads SYGVKD. The CDR3 runs to 13 residues. J gave up 4 bases and V 6 bases, and 2 bases lay outside the gene matches. The DNA for the CDR3 is TGTGCCATCAGACAGGGGGATAATCAGCCCCAGCATTTT. Its protein product is CAIRQGDNQPQHF.

The V and J genes are TRBV6-5 and TRBJ1-4, with 7 bases aligning to TRBD1. V dropped 7 bases and J dropped 10; count of bases not matched to a gene: 15. Germline V gene sequence: CDR1 MNHEY, CDR2 SVGAGI. The CDR3 contains 15 residues. The CDR3 sequence: CASNPGQPLLGKLFF. The CDR3 DNA follows: TGTGCCAGCAATCCGGGACAGCCACTCCTTGGAAAACTGTTTTTT.

The chain employs TRBV5-1 and TRBJ2-2, with 9 bases lining up with TRBD1. The junction had 3 bases not matched to a gene; V was cut back by 3 bases and J by 6 bases. In germline, CDR1 is SGHRS, CDR2 YFSETQ. The CDR3 consists of 14 residues. The chain's CDR3 is CASSWGQGSGELFF. DNA of the CDR3: TGCGCCAGCAGCTGGGGACAGGGCTCCGGGGAGCTGTTTTTT.

This rearrangement joins TRBV5-1 to TRBJ2-5; D possibly corresponds to TRBD2 (5 bases). This CDR3 spans 14 amino acids. Trimming took 5 bases from V and 2 from J, leaving 13 bases between them. CDR1 is SGHRS and CDR2 is YFSETQ in the germline V gene. Here the CDR3 reads CASREGLVQETQYF. Written as DNA, the CDR3 is TGCGCCAGCAGGGAAGGACTCGTTCAAGAGACCCAGTACTTC.

Notes on this clone: The identical CDR3 is also encoded by other nucleotide sequences in the sample. The V and J genes are TRBV10-3 and TRBJ1-1; 8 bases line up with TRBD1. Germline CDR1 and CDR2: ENHRY and SYGVKD. The CDR3 extends over 13 amino acids. The V and J ends lost 6 bases and 1 base, in that order; junction bases with no gene match: 1. CDR3 in amino acids: CAIRGQGNTEAFF. DNA of the CDR3: TGTGCCATCAGAGGACAGGGGAACACTGAAGCTTTCTTT.

The chain is built from TRBV2 and TRBJ2-1; possible D gene TRBD1, 6 bases. CDR1 and CDR2 (germline): SNHLY, FYNNEI. V was clipped by 3 bases and J by 8 bases, with 11 bases between them. This CDR3 has 13 residues. The CDR3 protein is CASSDPGAHEQFF. CDR3 DNA: TGTGCCAGCAGTGACCCAGGGGCACATGAGCAGTTCTTC.

The DNA of the CDR3 is TGCGCCAGCAGTGTTACGGGAGTTGCAACTAATGAAAAACTGTTTTTT. Residues: CASSVTGVATNEKLFF. The genes are TRBV5-1 and TRBJ1-4; D remains ambiguous. The CDR3 is 16 amino acids. With 5 bases removed from V and 0 bases from J, the gap between germline ends came to 14 bases. CDR1 and CDR2 from the germline V gene are SGHRS and YFSETQ.

V usage is TRBV5-1 and J usage is TRBJ1-1; tentatively, D is TRBD1 (6 bases). V was trimmed by 3 bases and J by 1 base, leaving 16 bases between them. CDR1 is SGHRS and CDR2 is YFSETQ in the germline V gene. This CDR3 contains 16 residues. The CDR3 DNA sequence: TGCGCCAGCAGCTCGGAGATCAGGGGCCCGAACACTGAAGCTTTCTTT. Encoded protein: CASSSEIRGPNTEAFF. Full variable domain (rest looked up from reference TRBV5-1 and TRBJ1-1): KAGVTQTPRYLIKTRGQQVTLSCSPISGHRSVSWYQQTPGQGLQFLFEYFSETQRNKGNFPGRFSGRQFSNSRSEMNVSTLELGDSALYLCASSSEIRGPNTEAFFGQGTRLTVV.

This chain connects TRBV9 to TRBJ1-3; D perhaps matches TRBD1 (5 bases). CDR3 size: 13 residues. The germline V gene has CDR1 SGDLS and CDR2 YYNGEE. Trimming took 0 bases from V and 8 from J, leaving 9 bases between them. The CDR3 spells CASSVGGGDTIYF. The CDR3 DNA sequence: TGTGCCAGCAGCGTAGGGGGGGGAGACACCATATATTTT.

The chain recombines TRBV11-3 with TRBJ2-2; D gene unclear. This CDR3 comprises 11 residues. Germline CDR1 SGHNT, CDR2 YENEEA. Trimming cost V 5 bases and J 5 bases, with 3 bases left between them. The CDR3 region has the DNA TGTGCCAGCAGCCTAACCGGGGAGCTGTTTTTT. This codes for CASSLTGELFF.

This chain connects TRBV2 to TRBJ2-7; D remains unclear. The length of the CDR3 is 12 residues. Trimming shortened V by 4 bases and J by 2 bases, and 6 bases separated the two germline ends. Germline V gene lookup returns CDR1 SNHLY and CDR2 FYNNEI. Here the CDR3 DNA reads TGTGCCAGCAGTGCTAGGCCCTACGAGCAGTACTTC. Its translation is CASSARPYEQYF.

This chain joins TRBV28 and TRBJ2-6, with 9 nucleotides matching TRBD2. The ends lost 7 bases at V and 0 bases at J; junction bases unmatched: 10. Germline-derived CDR1 and CDR2 are MDHEN and SYDVKM. The CDR3 contains 18 residues. The CDR3 here is CASTLGGLASSGANVLTF. The CDR3 DNA reads TGTGCCAGCACTTTGGGTGGACTAGCGAGCTCTGGGGCCAACGTCCTGACTTTC.

The V and J genes are TRBV29-1 and TRBJ2-1; 10 positions match TRBD2. Germline-derived CDR1 and CDR2 are SQVTM and ANQGSEA. The CDR3 consists of 18 residues. V shed 0 bases and J 0 bases; nucleotides not matched to a gene: 8. In DNA, the CDR3 is TGCAGCGTTGAAGACCTAGGCGGGACTAGCGCCTCCTACAATGAGCAGTTCTTC. It encodes CSVEDLGGTSASYNEQFF.

The sample holds one count of this clone. This sequence joins TRBV28 and TRBJ2-7; 8 bases match TRBD1. The germline V gene has CDR1 MDHEN and CDR2 SYDVKM. With V trimmed by 8 bases and J by 4 bases, 10 bases remained unmatched. The CDR3 totals 14 residues. DNA of the CDR3: TGTGCCAGCCTCGGACAGGGACACTTATACGAGCAGTACTTC. Translated, it gives CASLGQGHLYEQYF.

V is TRBV5-1 and J is TRBJ1-1; 7 bases fit TRBD1. Germline V CDR1 and CDR2: SGHRS, YFSETQ. The V segment lost 8 bases and the J segment 7 bases; nucleotides outside the gene matches: 11. The CDR3 has 13 residues. The CDR3 here is CASSQGRMNEAFF. In DNA, the CDR3 is TGCGCCAGTTCACAGGGGAGGATGAATGAAGCTTTCTTT.

The gene calls are TRBV19 and TRBJ1-1; D may be TRBD1 (6 bases). Deletions cut 6 bases from V and 1 base from J, with 15 bases between. Germline assignment: CDR1 LNHDA and CDR2 SQIVND (reference sequence). The CDR3 is 15 residues long. CDR3 protein: CASSQTGQWNTEAFF. CDR3 nucleotides: TGTGCCAGTAGCCAAACTGGACAGTGGAACACTGAAGCTTTCTTT.

The chain uses TRBV4-3 and TRBJ2-2, with D unclear. This CDR3 contains 13 residues. Germline V gene data show CDR1 as LGHNA and CDR2 as YSLEER. Between the trimmed V and J ends, which lost 0 bases and 6 bases, there was a span of 5 bases. CDR3: CASSQEYSGELFF. The CDR3 DNA sequence: TGCGCCAGCAGCCAAGAGTACTCCGGGGAGCTGTTTTTT.

This clone was seen more than once but under ten times. The rearrangement uses TRBV19 and TRBJ2-3; 8 positions match TRBD2. Germline loops: CDR1 LNHDA, CDR2 SQIVND (reference sequence). The J segment lost 0 bases and the V segment lost 4 bases, leaving 18 bases of the junction unmatched. The CDR3 is made up of 20 amino acids. CDR3 region: CASSKGLAVSSGQSTDTQYF. CDR3 in DNA: TGTGCCAGTAGTAAGGGCCTGGCGGTCTCTAGCGGGCAAAGCACAGATACGCAGTATTTT.

The V call is TRBV28, the J call TRBJ1-2, with D possibly TRBD1 on 5 matching bases. V was clipped by 4 bases and J by 4 bases, with 7 bases between them. The CDR3 is 12 residues long. Per germline, CDR1 MDHEN and CDR2 SYDVKM. CDR3 residues: CASSSGGYGYTF. For the CDR3, the DNA is TGTGCCAGCAGTTCGGGGGGCTATGGCTACACCTTC.

The CDR3 reads CASSQSYRDRGTIYF. The CDR3 nucleotides are TGCGCCAGCAGCCAATCGTACCGGGACAGGGGCACCATATATTTT. The genes are TRBV4-3 and TRBJ1-3; TRBD1 aligns across 10 bases. This CDR3 has 15 amino acids. Germline-derived CDR1 and CDR2 are LGHNA and YSLEER. V lost 2 bases, J lost 9 bases, and 7 bases stayed unmatched.

This clone has more than one count but fewer than ten. This rearrangement joins TRBV6-5 to TRBJ2-7; 7 positions agree with TRBD2. J was trimmed by 4 bases and V by 1 base; bases with no gene match: 7. The CDR3 has 15 residues. Germline-derived CDR1 and CDR2 are MNHEY and SVGAGI. CDR3 in amino acids: CASSYWGGAGYEQYF. CDR3 DNA: TGTGCCAGCAGTTACTGGGGGGGTGCGGGATACGAGCAGTACTTC.

The gene calls are TRBV6-5 and TRBJ1-1, with D tentatively TRBD1 (6 bases). CDR3 size: 11 residues. Between the trimmed V and J ends, which lost 6 bases and 5 bases, there was a span of 7 bases. The germline CDR1 and CDR2 sequences are MNHEY and SVGAGI. The CDR3 nucleotides are TGTGCCAGCAGAAGGGGGACTGAAGCTTTCTTT. It encodes CASRRGTEAFF.

This chain connects TRBV4-1 to TRBJ2-1, with D possibly being TRBD2 (5 bases). In germline, CDR1 is MGHRA, CDR2 YSYEKL. This CDR3 has 14 residues. V lost 0 bases, J lost 4 bases, and 7 bases lay in between. CDR3 sequence (DNA): TGCGCCAGCAGCCAAGATCGGGGTTACAATGAGCAGTTCTTC. Translation: CASSQDRGYNEQFF.

Concerning this clone: A read error is possible here, since a much larger clone lies one base away. V and J are TRBV18 and TRBJ2-1, with 8 bases identical to TRBD1. The CDR3 is made up of 14 amino acids. Germline CDR1 reads KGHSH; CDR2 reads LQKENI. The CDR3 DNA sequence: TGTACCAGCTCACGTGCGGACAGGGACAATGAGCAGTTCTTC. It specifies CTSSRADRDNEQFF.

The chain links TRBV6-1 to TRBJ2-7, with D possibly being TRBD2 (5 bases). V dropped 7 bases and J dropped 3 bases, with 7 bases sitting between them. CDR1 is MNHNS, CDR2 SASEGT, per germline. The CDR3 length is 11 residues. CDR3 coding DNA: TGTGCCAGCACCCGGGGCTACGAGCAGTACTTC. It specifies CASTRGYEQYF.

V and J are TRBV11-2 and TRBJ2-2, with D tentatively TRBD2 (6 bases). The CDR3 is 15 amino acids. Germline V lookup: CDR1 SGHAT, CDR2 FQNNGV. Trimming removed 3 bases from V and 6 bases from J, with 14 bases in between. In DNA, the CDR3 is TGTGCCAGCAGCTTCCCCCGGGAGTTTTCCGGGGAGCTGTTTTTT. Encoded protein: CASSFPREFSGELFF.